The 22 T cell receptor beta chains given below trace back to one sample, sequenced in a study of blood T cells in healthy people across ages. Primers used in a second PCR of about 6 to 11 cycles were a sample-barcoded 5' primer and a J-beta primer mix. Using its own MiXCR run on the 5' RACE reads, TCRdb lists one record per CDR3 protein. The table lists approximately 800,000 distinct CDR3 sequences, around 45% of them singletons. The source material was blood. The receptors were gathered from a man aged 80 or over in good health.

This chain connects TRBV7-2 to TRBJ1-2, with unresolved D. Germline assignment: CDR1 SGHTA and CDR2 FQGNSA. The length of the CDR3 is 14 residues. V shed 4 bases and J shed 4 bases, with 13 bases lying between them. CDR3 in amino acids: CASSSRSGFYGYTF. The CDR3 nucleotides are TGTGCCAGCAGCTCCAGATCCGGCTTCTATGGCTACACCTTC.

The chain joins TRBV28 to TRBJ2-5, with a weak D call TRBD2 (6 bases). V shed 6 bases and J shed 11 bases, with 16 bases lying between them. The CDR3 loop spans 12 amino acids. The V gene's germline CDR1 is MDHEN and CDR2 SYDVKM. This CDR3 reads CASSPGGWEQYF. CDR3 sequence (DNA): TGTGCCAGCAGCCCCGGGGGTTGGGAGCAGTACTTC.

This clonotype has a handful of counts. This chain joins TRBV20-1 and TRBJ2-5; D unresolved. Germline V gene sequence: CDR1 DFQATT, CDR2 SNEGSKA (reference sequence). CDR3 length: 13 residues. V gave up 1 base and J gave up 5 bases, with 11 bases separating them. The CDR3 loop is CSARVVGSETQYF. CDR3 bases: TGCAGTGCTAGAGTAGTTGGCTCGGAGACCCAGTACTTC.

This chain uses TRBV6-2 or TRBV6-3 with TRBJ2-4; D is possibly TRBD1 (6 bases). CDR1 and CDR2 (germline): MNHEY, SVGEGT. V lost 2 bases and J lost 0, with 14 bases in between. This CDR3 is 17 amino acids long. The CDR3 nucleotides are TGTGCCAGCAGTTACGGGGACACAATTGGAGCCAAAAACATTCAGTACTTC. Translation gives CASSYGDTIGAKNIQYF.

The chain carries TRBV29-1 and TRBJ2-1, with 8 positions matching TRBD2. Germline V gene sequence: CDR1 SQVTM, CDR2 ANQGSEA. With 6 bases clipped from V and 1 base from J, the junction kept 11 bases outside the gene matches. This CDR3 has 16 residues. In DNA form, the CDR3 reads TGCAGCGTCTCCGAGACGGTAGCGGGATCCTACAATGAGCAGTTCTTC. Translation: CSVSETVAGSYNEQFF.

This clonotype was seen a handful of times. The chain has TRBV15 and TRBJ1-5; D is perhaps TRBD1 (6 bases). Deletions cut 3 bases from V and 2 bases from J, with 14 bases between. CDR1 and CDR2 from the germline V gene are LNHNV and YYDKDF (reference sequence). CDR3 size: 16 residues. CDR3 DNA sequence: TGTGCCACCAGCAGCGACGGGGGGCAGGGCAATCAGCCCCAGCATTTT. Its translation is CATSSDGGQGNQPQHF.

This chain links TRBV2 with TRBJ2-5, with 8 bases that match TRBD1. Germline CDR1 is SNHLY and CDR2 is FYNNEI. V lost 6 bases, J lost 7 bases, and 7 bases stayed unmatched. The CDR3 loop spans 13 amino acids. The CDR3 region is CASRRDRGGTQYF. CDR3 nucleotides: TGTGCCAGCAGGAGAGACAGGGGAGGGACCCAGTACTTC.

CDR3 residues: CASKQDREYNEQFF. The CDR3 coding sequence is TGTGCCAGCAAACAGGACAGGGAGTACAATGAGCAGTTCTTC. The rearrangement joins TRBV27 to TRBJ2-1, with 8 bases identical to TRBD1. Germline assignment: CDR1 MNHEY and CDR2 SMNVEV (reference sequence). The CDR3 sequence is 14 residues long. After removal of 7 bases from V and 4 bases from J, the junction contained 6 bases not matched to a gene.

This clonotype has a count of ten or more. V is TRBV19 and J is TRBJ1-5; a possible D gene is TRBD1 (6 bases). Germline loops: CDR1 LNHDA, CDR2 SQIVND (reference sequence). Trimming shortened V by 3 bases and J by 0 bases, and 9 bases separated the two germline ends. The length of the CDR3 is 15 residues. This CDR3 is CASSIATGSNQPQHF. The CDR3 DNA follows: TGTGCCAGTAGTATTGCGACAGGTAGCAATCAGCCCCAGCATTTT.

In its sample, this clonotype was seen a few times. The rearrangement joins TRBV2 to TRBJ2-3, with D possibly matching TRBD1 (5 bases). V lost 4 bases to trimming and J lost 0 bases, with 11 bases between them. CDR1 and CDR2 (germline): SNHLY, FYNNEI. The CDR3 has 15 amino acids. The DNA of the CDR3 is TGTGCCAGCAGTGTCCAGGGAACTAGCACAGATACGCAGTATTTT. Protein: CASSVQGTSTDTQYF.

The chain recombines TRBV11-2 with TRBJ2-2, with D hard to call. This CDR3 region has 14 residues. V was pared by 5 bases and J by 6 bases, with 13 bases between. CDR1 and CDR2 (germline): SGHAT, FQNNGV. CDR3: CASSQLLPPGELFF. The CDR3, as DNA: TGTGCCAGCAGCCAACTACTACCACCCGGGGAGCTGTTTTTT. The entire variable domain, with the rest obtained from reference TRBV11-2 and TRBJ2-2, is as follows: EAGVAQSPRYKIIEKRQSVAFWCNPISGHATLYWYQQILGQGPKLLIQFQNNGVVDDSQLPKDRFSAERLKGVDSTLKIQPAKLEDSAVYLCASSQLLPPGELFFGEGSRLTVL.

The V call is TRBV20-1, the J call TRBJ2-7, with D possibly matching TRBD2 (6 bases). V gave up 0 bases and J gave up 7 bases, with 13 bases separating them. CDR3 size: 13 residues. CDR1 and CDR2 from the germline V gene are DFQATT and SNEGSKA (reference sequence). The CDR3 bases are TGCAGTGCTAGAGATGGCGGGGACGGGGAGCAGTACTTC. Its protein is CSARDGGDGEQYF.

The rearrangement joins TRBV20-1 to TRBJ1-4; TRBD1 is a possible D gene (6 bases). Trimming shortened V by 1 base and J by 2 bases, and 17 bases separated the two germline ends. CDR3 length: 17 residues. Germline CDR1 is DFQATT and CDR2 is SNEGSKA (reference sequence). The CDR3 here is CSARGGAAGETNEKLFF. CDR3 DNA sequence: TGCAGTGCTAGAGGGGGGGCTGCAGGGGAGACTAATGAAAAACTGTTTTTT.

The genes are TRBV29-1 and TRBJ2-1; no clear D. The CDR3 totals 14 residues. V gave up 3 bases and J gave up 4 bases, with 13 bases separating them. Germline CDR1 is SQVTM and CDR2 is ANQGSEA. In nucleotides, the CDR3 is TGCAGCGTTGACAGGATTGGACCTTACAATGAGCAGTTCTTC. Its translation: CSVDRIGPYNEQFF.

This chain links TRBV9 with TRBJ1-2; D not certain. CDR3 length: 14 amino acids. CDR1 is SGDLS and CDR2 is YYNGEE in the germline V gene. Trimming took off 0 bases at V and 2 bases at J, with 8 bases between the two ends. CDR3 nucleotides: TGTGCCAGCAGCGTAGAGCCAGCGAACTATGGCTACACCTTC. Amino acids: CASSVEPANYGYTF.

The CDR3 nucleotides are TGCAGCTTGGGAGAAAAGGCGGGTGGCTACACCTTC. This gives the protein CSLGEKAGGYTF. V usage is TRBV29-1 and J usage is TRBJ1-2; no definite D call. CDR1 SQVTM and CDR2 ANQGSEA come from the germline V gene. This CDR3 has 12 residues. Trimming shortened V by 8 bases and J by 7 bases, and 17 bases separated the two germline ends.

This clonotype occurred a few times. The chain joins TRBV24-1 to TRBJ2-1; TRBD1 matches 9 bases. Trimming cost V 12 bases and J 5 bases; bases outside gene matches: 7. The V gene's germline CDR1 is KGHDR and CDR2 SFDVKD. This CDR3 has 13 amino acids. The CDR3 region is CASEGDRDNEQFF. The CDR3, as DNA: TGTGCCTCCGAGGGGGACAGGGACAATGAGCAGTTCTTC.

This chain uses TRBV12-3 or TRBV12-4 with TRBJ1-4; no definite D call. Trimming shortened V by 3 bases and J by 0 bases, and 14 bases separated the two germline ends. This CDR3 spans 17 amino acids. Written as DNA, the CDR3 is TGTGCCAGCAGTTTGGGATTGTGGCACGCAACTAATGAAAAACTGTTTTTT. It yields the protein CASSLGLWHATNEKLFF.

This clonotype was detected a few times. V usage is TRBV14 and J usage is TRBJ2-7; 7 positions agree with TRBD2. Germline assignment: CDR1 SGHDN and CDR2 FVKESK. This CDR3 is 15 amino acids long. The V gene end was trimmed by 5 bases and the J gene end by 7 bases; junction bases not matched to a gene: 14. The CDR3 spells CASSEAGSPSAEQYF. As DNA, the CDR3 is TGTGCCAGCAGCGAAGCGGGATCCCCGTCGGCTGAGCAGTACTTC.

This clonotype was recorded a few times. The DNA of the CDR3 is TGTGCCAGCAGTGATCGGGACGGATTGTCTTACAATGAGCAGTTCTTC. Protein sequence: CASSDRDGLSYNEQFF. The V and J genes are TRBV6-1 and TRBJ2-1; possibly TRBD1 or TRBD2 for D (5 bases each). The V end was cut by 3 bases, the J end by 4 bases, with 16 bases between. The germline gives CDR1 MNHNS, CDR2 SASEGT. The CDR3 loop spans 16 amino acids.

The V and J genes are TRBV28 and TRBJ1-1; 9 bases are shared with TRBD1. Per the germline V gene, CDR1 is MDHEN and CDR2 is SYDVKM. V was clipped by 5 bases and J by 7 bases; unmatched bases: 11. The CDR3 runs to 15 residues. The CDR3 nucleotides read TGTGCCAGCAGTGCCCAGACAGGGGGTGAAGATGAAGCTTTCTTT. Residues: CASSAQTGGEDEAFF.

This clonotype was seen more than once but under ten times. The chain employs TRBV28 and TRBJ2-3, with 8 bases lining up with TRBD1. Germline V gene sequence: CDR1 MDHEN, CDR2 SYDVKM. CDR3 size: 16 residues. With 5 bases clipped from V and 4 bases from J, the junction kept 11 bases outside the gene matches. DNA of the CDR3: TGTGCCAGCAGTCGCCCTCGGACAGGGAACCCAGATACGCAGTATTTT. It encodes CASSRPRTGNPDTQYF.